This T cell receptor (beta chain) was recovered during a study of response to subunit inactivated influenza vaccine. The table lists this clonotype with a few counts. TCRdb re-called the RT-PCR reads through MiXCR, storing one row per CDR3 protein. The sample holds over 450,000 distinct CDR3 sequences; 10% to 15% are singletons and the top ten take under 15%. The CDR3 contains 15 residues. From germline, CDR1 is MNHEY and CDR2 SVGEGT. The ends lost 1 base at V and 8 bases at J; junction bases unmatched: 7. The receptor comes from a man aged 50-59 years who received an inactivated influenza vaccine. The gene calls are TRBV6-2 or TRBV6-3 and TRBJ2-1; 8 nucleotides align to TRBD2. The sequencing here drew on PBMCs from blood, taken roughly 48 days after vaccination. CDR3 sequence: CASSYWTGGPDEQFF. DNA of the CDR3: TGTGCCAGCAGTTACTGGACGGGAGGGCCAGATGAGCAGTTCTTC.